These 11 T cell receptor beta chains were all obtained from the same sample, sequenced in a study of neurological immune-mediated disorders. In TCRdb, the 5' RACE reads were re-called with MiXCR into one record per CDR3 protein. The table lists about 62,000 distinct CDR3 sequences, 3.5% to 4.5% of them singletons. Sequencing was done on a sample of PBMCs. The receptors derive from a woman aged 45-60 years with multiple sclerosis.

This clonotype was seen ten or more times. The germline gene is not matched at one end of the junction; a read error may be the cause. V usage is TRBV6-2 or TRBV6-3 and J usage is TRBJ1-5; tentative D call: TRBD1 (5 bases). Germline lookup yields CDR1 MNHEY and CDR2 SVGEGT. This CDR3 has 14 amino acids. Here the CDR3 DNA reads TGTGCCAGCAGTTACGTCGGGGGGTATCAGCCCCAGAATTTT. It translates to CASSYVGGYQPQNF.

Remarks on this clonotype: Compared with germline, one end of the junction differs, possibly owing to a read error. V and J are TRBV10-3 and TRBJ1-5; 8 bases align to TRBD1. Germline values: CDR1 ENHRY, CDR2 SYGVKD. CDR3 length equals 18 residues. As DNA, the CDR3 is TGTGCCATCAGTGAGTCAGGGTCGGGACAGGTGCGAGGTCAGCCCCAGAATTTT. Protein product: CAISESGSGQVRGQPQNF.

This clonotype was detected many times. This sequence joins TRBV7-9 and TRBJ2-1; maybe TRBD1 (5 bases). Trimming took 4 bases from V and 9 from J, leaving 13 bases between them. The CDR3 runs 13 residues. The germline CDR1 and CDR2 sequences are SEHNR and FQNEAQ (reference sequence). CDR3 region: CASSSRWGGEQFF. In nucleotides, the CDR3 is TGTGCCAGCAGCTCCCGGTGGGGCGGTGAGCAGTTCTTC. Complete variable domain (other parts from reference TRBV7-9 and TRBJ2-1): DTGVSQNPRHKITKRGQNVTFRCDPISEHNRLYWYRQTLGQGPEFLTYFQNEAQLEKSRLLSDRFSAERPKGSFSTLEIQRTEQGDSAMYLCASSSRWGGEQFFGPGTRLTVL.

This clonotype was seen ten or more times. The V call is TRBV2, the J call TRBJ2-3; 8 bases agree with TRBD1. The germline V gene encodes CDR1 SNHLY and CDR2 FYNNEI. The junction had 2 bases not matched to a gene; V was cut back by 6 bases and J by 3 bases. This CDR3 has 13 amino acids. The chain's CDR3 is CASRRQGTDTQYF. The CDR3 DNA follows: TGTGCCAGCAGGAGACAGGGGACAGATACGCAGTATTTT. The whole variable domain, filled in from reference TRBV2 and TRBJ2-3, reads EPEVTQTPSHQVTQMGQEVILRCVPISNHLYFYWYRQILGQKVEFLVSFYNNEISEKSEIFDDQFSVERPDGSNFTLKIRSTKLEDSAMYFCASRRQGTDTQYFGPGTRLTVL.

The sample holds many counts of this clonotype. The chain's CDR3 is CASSRPGTGSSYEQYF. CDR3 sequence (DNA): TGTGCCAGCAGCCGACCCGGGACAGGGAGCTCCTACGAGCAGTACTTC. This chain links TRBV21-1 with TRBJ2-7; the table's D call of TRBD1 was not tested on the DNA. TRBV21-1 is a known pseudogene. The CDR3 extends over 16 amino acids.

This clonotype came up many times. This chain joins TRBV5-1 and TRBJ2-4; D might be TRBD2 (5 bases). Germline lookup yields CDR1 SGHRS and CDR2 YFSETQ. The CDR3 is 16 residues long. V was pared by 3 bases and J by 3 bases, with 16 bases between. The CDR3 nucleotides are TGCGCCAGCAGCTCCGACGGGGAAGTGGTCAAAAACATTCAGTACTTC. It encodes CASSSDGEVVKNIQYF.

Many counts were recorded for this clonotype. The chain's CDR3 is CSARDSGLGEKLFF. The DNA of the CDR3 is TGCAGTGCTAGAGATTCGGGGTTGGGAGAAAAACTGTTTTTT. V and J are TRBV20-1 and TRBJ1-4, with no clear D. There are 14 residues in the CDR3. Germline-derived CDR1 and CDR2 are DFQATT and SNEGSKA (reference sequence). V was trimmed by 0 bases and J by 8 bases, leaving 13 bases between them.

This clonotype was seen repeatedly, ten times or more. This may come from a read error, since a much larger clone is one base off. The chain links TRBV10-3 to TRBJ2-2, with D perhaps assigned TRBD1 or TRBD2 (5 bases each). The CDR3 has 15 residues. Per the germline V gene, CDR1 is ENHRY and CDR2 is SYGVKD. The V and J ends lost 10 bases and 0 bases respectively, with 15 bases between them. CDR3 DNA: TGTGCCACCTCTCGGGACGGAACGAACACCGGGGAGCTGTTTTTT. Residues: CATSRDGTNTGELFF.

This clonotype was recorded many times. The chain links TRBV7-3 to TRBJ2-1; 14 positions match TRBD2. There are 14 residues in the CDR3. The V segment lost 5 bases and the J segment 13 bases; nucleotides outside the gene matches: 7. CDR1 SGHTA and CDR2 FQGTGA come from the germline V gene. The CDR3 sequence is CASSPPGLAGEQFF. DNA of the CDR3: TGTGCCAGCAGCCCGCCGGGACTAGCGGGGGAACAGTTCTTC.

The V gene is TRBV7-2, the J gene TRBJ1-1; D remains unclear. V lost 1 base and J 5 bases, leaving 11 bases between the germline ends. The germline CDR1 and CDR2 sequences are SGHTA and FQGNSA. The CDR3 is 14 amino acids. The CDR3 coding sequence is TGTGCCAGCAGCTTAGGGGGTACGCGGACTGAAGCTTTCTTT. This gives the protein CASSLGGTRTEAFF.

This clonotype was counted at least ten times. The V and J genes are TRBV4-2 and TRBJ1-4; D ambiguous. Per germline, CDR1 LGHNA and CDR2 YNFKEQ. CDR3 length: 15 residues. The ends were cut back, 1 base at V and 2 bases at J, with 8 bases in the middle. CDR3 in DNA: TGTGCCAGCAGCCAAGTCGGAGCTACTAATGAAAAACTGTTTTTT. This codes for CASSQVGATNEKLFF.